This passage covers 9 T cell receptor beta chains from one sample sequenced in a study of blood T cells in healthy people across ages. Primed by a sample-barcoded 5' primer and a J-beta primer mix, a second PCR proceeded for 7 to 11 cycles. TCRdb itself ran the 5' RACE reads through MiXCR, one entry per CDR3 protein. The top ten clones hold around 23% of a sample with hundreds of thousands of distinct CDR3 sequences, less than 60% of them seen once. The sequencing input was blood. These receptors came from a man of 80 years or more in good health.

This chain links TRBV20-1 with TRBJ2-4; D unresolved. The J call may be wrong; the DNA end is better matched by TRBJ2-5. The CDR3 has 14 amino acids. Germline CDR1 reads DFQATT; CDR2 reads SNEGSKA (reference sequence). The CDR3 region has the DNA TGCAGTCCCGAGGCTAGAGATTTTCAAGAGACCCAGTACTTC. As protein: CSPEARDFQETQYF.

The chain has TRBV4-1 and TRBJ2-1; weak D call: TRBD2 (5 bases). V lost 1 base and J lost 5, with 15 bases in between. CDR1 is MGHRA, CDR2 YSYEKL, per germline. This CDR3 is built from 16 residues. Here the CDR3 reads CASSQVGRGNHNEQFF. CDR3 nucleotide sequence: TGCGCCAGCAGCCAAGTGGGTAGAGGGAACCACAATGAGCAGTTCTTC.

The V call is TRBV2, the J call TRBJ2-1, with 8 nucleotides matching TRBD2. V lost 0 bases, J lost 2 bases, and 9 bases stayed unmatched. There are 18 residues in the CDR3. Germline V gene data show CDR1 as SNHLY and CDR2 as FYNNEI. CDR3 in amino acids: CASSEATLAVRTYNEQFF. The DNA of the CDR3 is TGTGCCAGCAGTGAAGCGACACTAGCGGTTCGTACCTACAATGAGCAGTTCTTC.

This chain connects TRBV4-3 to TRBJ1-3; D remains ambiguous. This CDR3 spans 13 amino acids. Germline assignment: CDR1 LGHNA and CDR2 YSLEER. The V end was cut by 1 base, the J end by 4 bases, with 5 bases between. Here the CDR3 reads CASSQVRGNTIYF. CDR3 in DNA: TGCGCCAGCAGCCAAGTGCGCGGAAACACCATATATTTT.

In its sample, this clonotype was seen a few times. The chain uses TRBV7-9 and TRBJ1-6; D unclear. Trimming pared 5 bases from V and 8 bases from J, leaving 10 bases between. Germline V lookup: CDR1 SEHNR, CDR2 FQNEAQ (reference sequence). The CDR3 sequence is 13 residues long. The CDR3 region is CASSPQTDSPLHF. DNA for the CDR3: TGTGCCAGCAGCCCGCAGACCGATTCACCCCTCCACTTT.

The chain recombines TRBV7-3 with TRBJ1-4; TRBD1 matches 12 bases. Germline V gives CDR1 SGHTA, CDR2 FQGTGA. The CDR3 has 17 amino acids. The junction had 12 bases not matched to a gene; V was cut back by 5 bases and J by 8 bases. DNA for the CDR3: TGTGCCAGCAGCCCGACTCCCCCCGGGACAGGGGGCGAAAAACTGTTTTTT. Amino acids: CASSPTPPGTGGEKLFF.

This clonotype was recorded at least ten times. The V call is TRBV27, the J call TRBJ2-7, with D possibly matching TRBD1 (5 bases). Trimming removed 3 bases from V and 4 bases from J, with 13 bases in between. Germline CDR1 reads MNHEY; CDR2 reads SMNVEV (reference sequence). The CDR3 extends over 14 amino acids. The CDR3 reads CASSFQGRGYEQYF. The CDR3 DNA reads as TGTGCCAGCAGTTTCCAGGGTAGGGGTTACGAGCAGTACTTC.

This chain links TRBV5-1 with TRBJ2-1; no definite D call. Germline lookup yields CDR1 SGHRS and CDR2 YFSETQ. V was cut by 2 bases and J by 0 bases, with 9 bases left in between. This CDR3 contains 15 residues. The CDR3 DNA sequence: TGCGCCAGCAGCTTCGAATCGAGCTCCTACAATGAGCAGTTCTTC. Encoded protein: CASSFESSSYNEQFF.

This clonotype was counted between two and nine times. The chain joins TRBV29-1 to TRBJ1-1, with TRBD1 as a possible D gene (5 bases). V lost 6 bases and J 5 bases, leaving 16 bases between the germline ends. Germline V lookup: CDR1 SQVTM, CDR2 ANQGSEA. The CDR3 is 13 residues long. The CDR3 here is CSVQNQGGTEAFF. The CDR3 DNA follows: TGCAGCGTCCAAAACCAGGGAGGGACTGAAGCTTTCTTT.